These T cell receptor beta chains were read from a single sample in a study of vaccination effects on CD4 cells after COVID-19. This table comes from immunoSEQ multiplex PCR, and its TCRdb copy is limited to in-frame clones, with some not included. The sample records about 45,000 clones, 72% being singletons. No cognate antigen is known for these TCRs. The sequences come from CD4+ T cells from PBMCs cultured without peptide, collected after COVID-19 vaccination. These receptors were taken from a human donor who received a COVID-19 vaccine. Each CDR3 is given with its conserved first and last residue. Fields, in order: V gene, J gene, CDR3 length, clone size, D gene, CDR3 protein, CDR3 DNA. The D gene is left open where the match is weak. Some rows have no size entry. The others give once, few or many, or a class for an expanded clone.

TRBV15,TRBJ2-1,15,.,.,CATSRATNSYNEQFF,TGTGCCACCAGCAGGGCGACTAACTCCTACAATGAGCAGTTCTTC
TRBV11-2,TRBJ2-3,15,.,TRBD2,CASSLVAGVPDTQYF,TGTGCCAGCAGCTTAGTGGCGGGAGTGCCAGATACGCAGTATTTT
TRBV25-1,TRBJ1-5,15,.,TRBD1,CASSESGQGYQPQHF,TGTGCCAGCAGTGAATCGGGACAGGGCTATCAGCCCCAGCATTTT
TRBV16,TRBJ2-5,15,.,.,CASSQSAIRAETQYF,TGTGCCAGCAGCCAATCAGCGATCCGGGCCGAGACCCAGTACTTC
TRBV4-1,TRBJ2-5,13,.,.,CASSQDNSETQYF,TGCGCCAGCAGCCAAGATAATTCGGAGACCCAGTACTTC
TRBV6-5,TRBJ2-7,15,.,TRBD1,CASSPDSDRVYEQYF,TGTGCCAGCAGCCCCGATTCGGACAGGGTATACGAGCAGTACTTC
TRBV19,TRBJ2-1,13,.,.,CASKANSYNEQFF,TGTGCCAGTAAGGCTAACTCCTACAATGAGCAGTTCTTC
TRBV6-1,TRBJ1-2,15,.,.,CASSEGDGSIYGYTF,TGTGCCAGCAGTGAGGGGGACGGAAGCATCTATGGCTACACCTTC
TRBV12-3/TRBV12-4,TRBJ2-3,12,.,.,CASSDLLGTQYF,TGTGCCAGCAGTGACCTCCTGGGTACGCAGTATTTT
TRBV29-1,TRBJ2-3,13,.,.,CSVAPQATDTQYF,TGCAGCGTTGCACCTCAGGCGACAGATACGCAGTATTTT
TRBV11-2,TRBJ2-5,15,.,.,CASSLLAVGQETQYF,TGTGCCAGCAGCTTACTTGCAGTCGGCCAAGAGACCCAGTACTTC
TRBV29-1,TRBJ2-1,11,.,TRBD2,CSYGGGNEQFF,TGCAGCTACGGGGGGGGGAATGAGCAGTTCTTC
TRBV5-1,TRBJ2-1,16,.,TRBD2,CASSLSRLAGGLRLFF,TGCGCCAGCAGCTTATCCCGACTAGCGGGAGGGTTGAGGCTGTTCTTC
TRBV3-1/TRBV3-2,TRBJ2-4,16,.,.,CASSPPRGIGKNIQYF,TGTGCCAGCAGCCCACCTCGAGGGATAGGGAAAAACATTCAGTACTTC
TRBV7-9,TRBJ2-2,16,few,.,CASSSRGPWSTGELFF,TGTGCCAGCAGCTCCAGGGGACCTTGGAGCACCGGGGAGCTGTTTTTT
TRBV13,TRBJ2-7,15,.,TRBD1,CASSSPQGTSYEQYF,TGTGCCAGCAGCTCCCCACAGGGGACGTCCTACGAGCAGTACTTC
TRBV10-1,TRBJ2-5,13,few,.,CASSSDQQETQYF,TGCGCCAGCAGCTCTGACCAGCAAGAGACCCAGTACTTC
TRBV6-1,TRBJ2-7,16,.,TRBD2,CASSAGLAGLLYEQYF,TGTGCCAGCAGTGCGGGACTAGCGGGTCTTCTCTACGAGCAGTACTTC
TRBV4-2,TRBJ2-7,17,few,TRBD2,CASSQDWLAGSSYEQYF,TGTGCCAGCAGCCAAGATTGGCTAGCGGGGAGCTCCTACGAGCAGTACTTC
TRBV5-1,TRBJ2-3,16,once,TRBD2,CASSGGTNPSTDTQYF,TGCGCCAGCAGCGGGGGGACTAACCCTAGCACAGATACGCAGTATTTT
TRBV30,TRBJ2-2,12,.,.,CAWSVVFGELFF,TGTGCCTGGAGTGTTGTTTTCGGGGAGCTGTTTTTT
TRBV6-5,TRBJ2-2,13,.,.,CASSLGFTGELFF,TGTGCCAGCAGTTTAGGGTTTACCGGGGAGCTGTTTTTT
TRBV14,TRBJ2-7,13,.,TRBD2,CASSQNSGGEQYF,TGTGCCAGCAGCCAGAATAGCGGGGGCGAGCAGTACTTC
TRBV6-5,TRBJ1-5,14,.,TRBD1,CASSYGTGNQPQHF,TGTGCCAGCAGTTACGGGACAGGCAATCAGCCCCAGCATTTT
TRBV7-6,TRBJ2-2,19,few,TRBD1,CASSSDRGRTYRGSGELFF,TGTGCCAGCAGCTCGGACAGGGGGCGGACTTATCGAGGGTCCGGGGAGCTGTTTTTT